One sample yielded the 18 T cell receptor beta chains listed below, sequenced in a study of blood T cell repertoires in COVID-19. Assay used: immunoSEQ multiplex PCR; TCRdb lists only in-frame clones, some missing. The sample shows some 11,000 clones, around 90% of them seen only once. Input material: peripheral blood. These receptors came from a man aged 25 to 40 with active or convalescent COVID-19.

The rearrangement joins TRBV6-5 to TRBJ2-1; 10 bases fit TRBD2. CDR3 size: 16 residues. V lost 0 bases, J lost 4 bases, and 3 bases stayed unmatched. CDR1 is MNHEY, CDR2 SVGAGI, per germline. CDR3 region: CASSYSKRGGYNEQFF. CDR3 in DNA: TGTGCCAGCAGTTACTCGAAGCGGGGGGGTTACAATGAGCAGTTCTTC.

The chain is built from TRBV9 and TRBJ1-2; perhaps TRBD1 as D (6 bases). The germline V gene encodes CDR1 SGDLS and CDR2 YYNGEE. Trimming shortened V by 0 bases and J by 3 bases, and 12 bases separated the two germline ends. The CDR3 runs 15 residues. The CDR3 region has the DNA TGTGCCAGCAGCGTAGGAAGGACAGCGGACTATGGCTACACCTTC. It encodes CASSVGRTADYGYTF.

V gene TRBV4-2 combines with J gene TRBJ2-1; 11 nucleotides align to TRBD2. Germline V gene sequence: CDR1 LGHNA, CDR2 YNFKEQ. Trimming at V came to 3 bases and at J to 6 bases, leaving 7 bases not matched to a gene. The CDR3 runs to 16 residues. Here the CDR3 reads CASSHSTSGGANEQFF. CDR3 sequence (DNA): TGTGCCAGCAGCCATTCAACTAGCGGGGGAGCCAATGAGCAGTTCTTC.

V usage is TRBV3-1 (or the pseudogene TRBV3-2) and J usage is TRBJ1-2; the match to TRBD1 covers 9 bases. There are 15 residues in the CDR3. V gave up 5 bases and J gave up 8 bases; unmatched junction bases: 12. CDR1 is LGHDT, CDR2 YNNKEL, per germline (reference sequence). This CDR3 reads CASSIDRGASGGYTF. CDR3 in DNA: TGTGCCAGCAGCATTGACAGGGGGGCGTCTGGAGGCTACACCTTC.

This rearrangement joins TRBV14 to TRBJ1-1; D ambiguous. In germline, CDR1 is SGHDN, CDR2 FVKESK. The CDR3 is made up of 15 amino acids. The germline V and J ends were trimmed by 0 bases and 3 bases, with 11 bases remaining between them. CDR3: CASSQDVASHTEAFF. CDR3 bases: TGTGCCAGCAGCCAAGATGTCGCCAGTCACACTGAAGCTTTCTTT.

The CDR3, as DNA: TGTGCCACCAGTGATTCCCAGACAGGTCCTAACTGGTACTACGAGCAGTACGTC. Translated: CATSDSQTGPNWYYEQYV. The chain employs TRBV24-1 and TRBJ2-7, with D possibly being TRBD1 (6 bases). CDR1 is KGHDR and CDR2 is SFDVKD in the germline V gene. Between the trimmed V and J ends, which lost 2 bases and 3 bases, there was a span of 22 bases. The length of the CDR3 is 18 residues.

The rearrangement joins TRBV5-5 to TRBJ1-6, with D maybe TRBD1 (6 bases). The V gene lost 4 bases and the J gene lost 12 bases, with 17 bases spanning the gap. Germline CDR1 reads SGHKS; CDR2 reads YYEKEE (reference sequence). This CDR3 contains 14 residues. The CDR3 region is CASSLEGGGLPLHF. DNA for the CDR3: TGTGCCAGCAGCCTTGAGGGGGGGGGCCTACCCCTCCACTTT.

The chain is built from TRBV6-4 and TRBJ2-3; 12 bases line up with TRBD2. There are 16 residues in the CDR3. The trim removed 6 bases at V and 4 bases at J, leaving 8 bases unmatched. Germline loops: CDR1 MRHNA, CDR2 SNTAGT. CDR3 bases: TGTGCCAGCAGCATGACTAGCGGGGGAGCCGCAGATACGCAGTATTTT. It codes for CASSMTSGGAADTQYF.

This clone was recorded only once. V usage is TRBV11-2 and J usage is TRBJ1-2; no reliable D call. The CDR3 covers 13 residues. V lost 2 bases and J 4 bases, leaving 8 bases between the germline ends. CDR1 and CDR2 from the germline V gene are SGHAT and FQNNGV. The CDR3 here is CASSLPSRYGYTF. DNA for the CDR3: TGTGCCAGCAGCTTACCCAGTCGCTATGGCTACACCTTC.

CDR3 DNA: TGTGCCACTAAGAGGGACAGGGGGACGGACAATGAGCAGTTCTTC. Protein product: CATKRDRGTDNEQFF. V is TRBV19 and J is TRBJ2-1, with 11 bases fitting TRBD1. V shed 10 bases, J shed 5 bases, and the junction held 10 bases outside the gene matches. The CDR3 loop spans 15 amino acids. Germline loops: CDR1 LNHDA, CDR2 SQIVND (reference sequence).

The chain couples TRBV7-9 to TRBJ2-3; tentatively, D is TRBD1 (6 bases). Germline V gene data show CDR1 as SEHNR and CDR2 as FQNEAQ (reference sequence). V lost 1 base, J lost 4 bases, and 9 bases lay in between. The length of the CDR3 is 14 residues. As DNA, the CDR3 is TGTGCCAGCAGCTTAGGACAGGACCCAGATACGCAGTATTTT. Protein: CASSLGQDPDTQYF.

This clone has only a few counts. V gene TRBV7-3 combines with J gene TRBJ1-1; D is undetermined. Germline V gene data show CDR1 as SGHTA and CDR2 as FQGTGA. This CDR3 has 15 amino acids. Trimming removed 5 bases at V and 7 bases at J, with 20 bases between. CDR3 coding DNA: TGTGCCAGCAGCGAGGTGGGAGGTAGCGAAATTGAAGCTTTCTTT. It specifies CASSEVGGSEIEAFF.

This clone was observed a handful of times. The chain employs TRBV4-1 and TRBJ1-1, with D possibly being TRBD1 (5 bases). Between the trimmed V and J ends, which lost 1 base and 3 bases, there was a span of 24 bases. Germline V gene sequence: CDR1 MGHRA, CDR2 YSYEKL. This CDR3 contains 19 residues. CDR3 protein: CASSQGRQGRTNWDTEAFF. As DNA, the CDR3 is TGCGCCAGCAGCCAAGGAAGGCAGGGCAGAACCAATTGGGACACTGAAGCTTTCTTT.

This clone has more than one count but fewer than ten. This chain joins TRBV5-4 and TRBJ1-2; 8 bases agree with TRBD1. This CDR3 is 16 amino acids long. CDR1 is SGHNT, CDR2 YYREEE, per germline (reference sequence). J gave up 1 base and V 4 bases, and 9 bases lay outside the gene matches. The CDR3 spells CASSLMGQEFNYGYTF. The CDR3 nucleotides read TGTGCCAGCAGCCTGATGGGACAGGAGTTTAACTATGGCTACACCTTC.

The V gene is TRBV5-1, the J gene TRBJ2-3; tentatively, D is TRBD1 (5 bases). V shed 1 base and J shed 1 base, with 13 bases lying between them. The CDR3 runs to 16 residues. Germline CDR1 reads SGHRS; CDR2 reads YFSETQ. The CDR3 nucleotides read TGCGCCAGCAGCTTGCCTCTGGGGCCGGGCACAGATACGCAGTATTTT. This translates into CASSLPLGPGTDTQYF.

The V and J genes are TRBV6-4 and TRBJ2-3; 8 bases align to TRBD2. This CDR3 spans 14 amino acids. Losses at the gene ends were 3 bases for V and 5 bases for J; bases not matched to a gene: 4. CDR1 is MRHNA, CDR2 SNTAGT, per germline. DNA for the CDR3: TGTGCCAGCAGTGAGCGGGGGGCGGAAGATACGCAGTATTTT. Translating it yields CASSERGAEDTQYF.

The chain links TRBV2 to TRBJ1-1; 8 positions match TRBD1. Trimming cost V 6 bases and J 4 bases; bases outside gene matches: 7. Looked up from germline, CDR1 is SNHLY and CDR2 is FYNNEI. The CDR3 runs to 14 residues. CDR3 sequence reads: CASRKDGTGTEAFF. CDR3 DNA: TGTGCCAGCAGGAAAGACGGGACAGGCACTGAAGCTTTCTTT.

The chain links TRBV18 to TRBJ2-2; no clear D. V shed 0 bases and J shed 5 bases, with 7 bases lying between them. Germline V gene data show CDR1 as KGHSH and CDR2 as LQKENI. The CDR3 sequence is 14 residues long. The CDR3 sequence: CASSPPARTGELFF. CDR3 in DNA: TGTGCCAGCTCACCACCGGCCAGAACCGGGGAGCTGTTTTTT.